This TCR beta chain was identified in a study of CD8+CD57+ T cells in acquired aplastic anemia. Patients included in sequencing had previously demonstrated CD8+CD57+ cell expansion by flow cytometry. No therapy was given to patients before blood sampling. With V trimmed by 5 bases and J by 7 bases, 8 bases remained unmatched. From germline, CDR1 is WSHSY and CDR2 SAAADI. The CDR3 has 16 residues. Genomic DNA acted as the template from which TCR beta VDJ combination and CDR3 sequence profiling were carried out. TCRdb re-called the reads with MiXCR, one entry per CDR3 protein. The sample holds 200,000 to 250,000 distinct CDR3 sequences, under 55% seen once.

The chain combines TRBV10-2 with TRBJ2-2; 12 nucleotides match TRBD2. The sequenced sample was sorted CD4+, CD8+, or CD8+CD57+ T cells (not recorded which) from PBMCs. This receptor was identified in a human donor with aplastic anemia. In nucleotides, the CDR3 is TGCGCCAGCAGTAGCCCTAGCGGGAGGGGCGTCGGGGAGCTGTTTTTT. Its protein is CASSSPSGRGVGELFF.